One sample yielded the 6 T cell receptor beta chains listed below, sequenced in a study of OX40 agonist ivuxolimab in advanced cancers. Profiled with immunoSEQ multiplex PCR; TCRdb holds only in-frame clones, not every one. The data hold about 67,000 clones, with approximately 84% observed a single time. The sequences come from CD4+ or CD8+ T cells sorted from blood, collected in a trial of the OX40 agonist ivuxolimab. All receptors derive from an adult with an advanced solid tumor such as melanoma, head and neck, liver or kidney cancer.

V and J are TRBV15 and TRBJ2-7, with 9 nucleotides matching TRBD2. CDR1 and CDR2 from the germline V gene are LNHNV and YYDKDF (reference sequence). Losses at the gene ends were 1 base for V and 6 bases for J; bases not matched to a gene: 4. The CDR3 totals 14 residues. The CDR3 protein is CATSRVAGGIEQYF. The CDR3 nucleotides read TGTGCCACCAGCAGAGTGGCGGGGGGGATCGAGCAGTACTTC.

The CDR3 sequence is CASSGTGVGIQYF. The CDR3 DNA reads TGTGCCAGCAGCGGGACGGGGGTTGGCATTCAGTACTTC. V and J are TRBV9 and TRBJ2-4, with a possible D match to TRBD2 (6 bases). V gave up 3 bases and J gave up 9 bases, with 13 bases separating them. Germline lookup yields CDR1 SGDLS and CDR2 YYNGEE. The CDR3 has 13 residues. Supplemented by reference TRBV9 and TRBJ2-4, the full variable domain reads DSGVTQTPKHLITATGQRVTLRCSPRSGDLSVYWYQQSLDQGLQFLIQYYNGEERAKGNILERFSAQQFPDLHSELNLSSLELGDSALYFCASSGTGVGIQYFGAGTRLSVL.

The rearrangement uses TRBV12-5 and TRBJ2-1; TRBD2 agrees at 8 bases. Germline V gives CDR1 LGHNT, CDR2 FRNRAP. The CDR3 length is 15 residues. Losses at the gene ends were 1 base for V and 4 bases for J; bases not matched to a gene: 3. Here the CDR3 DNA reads TGTGCTAGTGGTTTGGGTAGCGGGGAGTACAATGAGCAGTTCTTC. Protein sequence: CASGLGSGEYNEQFF.

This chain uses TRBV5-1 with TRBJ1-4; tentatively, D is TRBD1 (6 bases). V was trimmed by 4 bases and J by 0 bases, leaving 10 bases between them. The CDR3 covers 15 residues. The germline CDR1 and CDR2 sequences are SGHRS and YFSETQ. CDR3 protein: CASSQDSPTNEKLFF. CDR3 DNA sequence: TGCGCCAGCAGCCAGGACAGCCCAACTAATGAAAAACTGTTTTTT.

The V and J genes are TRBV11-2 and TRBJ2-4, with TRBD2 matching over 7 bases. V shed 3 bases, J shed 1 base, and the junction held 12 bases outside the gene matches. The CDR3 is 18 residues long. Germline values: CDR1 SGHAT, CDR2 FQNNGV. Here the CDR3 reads CASSFPRGAGAAKNIQYF. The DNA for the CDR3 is TGTGCCAGCAGCTTCCCGCGGGGCGCGGGAGCGGCCAAAAACATTCAGTACTTC. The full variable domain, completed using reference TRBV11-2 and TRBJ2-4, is EAGVAQSPRYKIIEKRQSVAFWCNPISGHATLYWYQQILGQGPKLLIQFQNNGVVDDSQLPKDRFSAERLKGVDSTLKIQPAKLEDSAVYLCASSFPRGAGAAKNIQYFGAGTRLSVL.

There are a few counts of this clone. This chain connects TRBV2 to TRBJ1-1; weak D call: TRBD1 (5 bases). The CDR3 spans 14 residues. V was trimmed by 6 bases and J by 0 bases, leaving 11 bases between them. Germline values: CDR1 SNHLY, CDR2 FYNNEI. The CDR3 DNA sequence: TGTGCCAGCAGAGACAGACAGATGAACACTGAAGCTTTCTTT. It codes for CASRDRQMNTEAFF.